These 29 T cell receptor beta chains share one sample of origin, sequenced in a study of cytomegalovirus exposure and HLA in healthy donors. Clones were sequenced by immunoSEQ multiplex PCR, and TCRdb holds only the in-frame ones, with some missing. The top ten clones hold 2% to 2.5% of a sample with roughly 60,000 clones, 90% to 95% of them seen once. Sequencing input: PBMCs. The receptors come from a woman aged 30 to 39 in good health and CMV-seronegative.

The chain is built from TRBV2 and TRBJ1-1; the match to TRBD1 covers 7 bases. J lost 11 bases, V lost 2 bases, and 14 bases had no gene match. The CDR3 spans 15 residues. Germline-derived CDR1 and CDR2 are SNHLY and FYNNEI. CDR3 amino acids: CASSEQGVRRETAFF. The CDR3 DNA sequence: TGTGCCAGCAGTGAACAGGGGGTTAGAAGGGAAACGGCTTTCTTT.

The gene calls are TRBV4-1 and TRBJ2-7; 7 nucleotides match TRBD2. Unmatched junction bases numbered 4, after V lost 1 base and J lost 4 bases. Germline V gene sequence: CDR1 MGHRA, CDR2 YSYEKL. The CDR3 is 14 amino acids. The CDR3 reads CASSQGEGQYEQYF. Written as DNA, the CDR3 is TGCGCCAGCAGCCAAGGGGAGGGCCAATACGAGCAGTACTTC.

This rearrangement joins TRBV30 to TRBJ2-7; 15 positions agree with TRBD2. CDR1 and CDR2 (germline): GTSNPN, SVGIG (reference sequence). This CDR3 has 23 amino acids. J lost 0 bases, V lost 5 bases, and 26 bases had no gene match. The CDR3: CAWSNSGTSGRTGSGSNSYEQYF. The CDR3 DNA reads TGTGCCTGGTCCAATTCCGGGACTAGCGGGAGGACAGGATCGGGCTCCAACTCCTACGAGCAGTACTTC.

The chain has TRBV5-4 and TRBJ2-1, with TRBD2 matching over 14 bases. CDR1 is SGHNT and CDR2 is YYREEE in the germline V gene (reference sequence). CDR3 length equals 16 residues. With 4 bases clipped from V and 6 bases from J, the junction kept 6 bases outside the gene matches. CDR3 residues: CASSPGTSGSTNEQFF. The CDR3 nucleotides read TGTGCCAGCAGCCCCGGGACTAGCGGGAGTACCAATGAGCAGTTCTTC.

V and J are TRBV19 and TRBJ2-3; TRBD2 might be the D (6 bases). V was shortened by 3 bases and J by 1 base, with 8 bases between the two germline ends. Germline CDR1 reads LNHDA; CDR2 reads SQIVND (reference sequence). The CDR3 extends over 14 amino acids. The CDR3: CASSIPGGTDTQYF. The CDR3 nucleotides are TGTGCCAGTAGTATCCCGGGGGGCACAGATACGCAGTATTTT.

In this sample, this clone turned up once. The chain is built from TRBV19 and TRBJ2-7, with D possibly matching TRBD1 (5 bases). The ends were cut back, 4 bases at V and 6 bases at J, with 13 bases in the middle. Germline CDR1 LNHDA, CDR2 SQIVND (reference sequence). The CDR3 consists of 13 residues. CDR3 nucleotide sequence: TGTGCCAGTAGTAAGGCTAGGGGTCGCGAGCAGTACTTC. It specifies CASSKARGREQYF.

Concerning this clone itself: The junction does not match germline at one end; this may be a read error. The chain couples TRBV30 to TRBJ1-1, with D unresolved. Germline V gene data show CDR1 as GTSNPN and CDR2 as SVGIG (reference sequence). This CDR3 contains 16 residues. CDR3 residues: CAWSSPGWAVKTEAFF. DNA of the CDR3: TGTGCCTGGAGTTCTCCGGGGTGGGCAGTGAAGACTGAAGCTTTCTTT.

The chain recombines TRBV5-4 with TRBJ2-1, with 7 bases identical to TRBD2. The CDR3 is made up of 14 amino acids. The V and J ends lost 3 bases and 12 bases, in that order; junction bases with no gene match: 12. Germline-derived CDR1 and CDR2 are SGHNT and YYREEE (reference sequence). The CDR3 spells CASSSSGFGFGQFF. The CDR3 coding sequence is TGTGCCAGCAGCTCTAGCGGTTTCGGGTTTGGGCAGTTCTTC.

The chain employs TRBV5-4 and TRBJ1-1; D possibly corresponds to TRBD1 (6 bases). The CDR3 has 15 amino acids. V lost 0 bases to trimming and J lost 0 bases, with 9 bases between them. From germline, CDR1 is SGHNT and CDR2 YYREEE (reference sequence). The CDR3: CASSLEQGLNTEAFF. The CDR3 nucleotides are TGTGCCAGCAGCTTGGAACAGGGCTTGAACACTGAAGCTTTCTTT. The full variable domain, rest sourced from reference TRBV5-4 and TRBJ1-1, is ETGVTQSPTHLIKTRGQQVTLRCSSQSGHNTVSWYQQALGQGPQFIFQYYREEENGRGNFPPRFSGLQFPNYSSELNVNALELDDSALYLCASSLEQGLNTEAFFGQGTRLTVV.

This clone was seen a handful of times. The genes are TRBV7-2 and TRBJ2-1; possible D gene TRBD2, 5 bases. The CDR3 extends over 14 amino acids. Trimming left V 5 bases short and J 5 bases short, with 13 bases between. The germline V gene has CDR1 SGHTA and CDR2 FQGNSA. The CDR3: CASSPRTGNNEQFF. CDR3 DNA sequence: TGTGCCAGCAGCCCCCGGACGGGGAACAATGAGCAGTTCTTC.

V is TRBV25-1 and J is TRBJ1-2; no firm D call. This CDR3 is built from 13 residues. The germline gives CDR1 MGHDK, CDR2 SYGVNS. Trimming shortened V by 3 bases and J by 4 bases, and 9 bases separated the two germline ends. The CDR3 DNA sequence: TGTGCCAGCAGTGATAGGGAGGGCTATGGCTACACCTTC. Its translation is CASSDREGYGYTF.

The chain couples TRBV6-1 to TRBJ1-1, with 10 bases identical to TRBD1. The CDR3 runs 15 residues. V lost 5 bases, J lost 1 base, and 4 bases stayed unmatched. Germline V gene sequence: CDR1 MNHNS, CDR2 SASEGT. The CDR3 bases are TGTGCCAGCAGTCCGCGGACAGGGGGGAACACTGAAGCTTTCTTT. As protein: CASSPRTGGNTEAFF.

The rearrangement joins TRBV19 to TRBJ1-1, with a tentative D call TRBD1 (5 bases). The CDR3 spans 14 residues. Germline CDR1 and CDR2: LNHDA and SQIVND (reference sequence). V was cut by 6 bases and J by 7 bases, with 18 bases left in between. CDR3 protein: CASRADSVASEAFF. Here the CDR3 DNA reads TGTGCCAGTAGAGCAGACAGCGTCGCGAGTGAAGCTTTCTTT.

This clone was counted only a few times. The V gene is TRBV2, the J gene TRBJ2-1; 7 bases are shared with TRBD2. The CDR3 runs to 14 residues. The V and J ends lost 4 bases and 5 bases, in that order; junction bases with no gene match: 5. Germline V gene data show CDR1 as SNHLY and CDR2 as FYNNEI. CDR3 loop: CASSVRLADNEQFF. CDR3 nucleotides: TGTGCCAGCAGTGTCAGGCTAGCGGACAATGAGCAGTTCTTC.

Written as DNA, the CDR3 is TGCGCCAGCAGCCAAGTACCGGGACTAGCGGTTGGCAATGAGCAGTTCTTC. Residues: CASSQVPGLAVGNEQFF. This chain connects TRBV4-3 to TRBJ2-1; 11 positions match TRBD2. The length of the CDR3 is 17 residues. V gave up 1 base and J gave up 6 bases; unmatched junction bases: 8. CDR1 LGHNA and CDR2 YSLEER come from the germline V gene.

CDR3 sequence: CASSPYSGNTIYF. The CDR3 coding sequence is TGTGCCAGCAGTCCCTATTCTGGAAACACCATATATTTT. The V and J genes are TRBV28 and TRBJ1-3; D gene unclear. CDR1 and CDR2 (germline): MDHEN, SYDVKM. V was clipped by 5 bases and J by 1 base, with 6 bases between them. The CDR3 totals 13 residues.

CDR3 in DNA: TGTGCCAGCAGTAGATGGGAGGACCATGAGCAGTTCTTC. Its translation is CASSRWEDHEQFF. V gene TRBV27 combines with J gene TRBJ2-1, with D possibly being TRBD2 (6 bases). Deletions cut 5 bases from V and 8 bases from J, with 13 bases between. Germline lookup yields CDR1 MNHEY and CDR2 SMNVEV (reference sequence). The CDR3 loop spans 13 amino acids.

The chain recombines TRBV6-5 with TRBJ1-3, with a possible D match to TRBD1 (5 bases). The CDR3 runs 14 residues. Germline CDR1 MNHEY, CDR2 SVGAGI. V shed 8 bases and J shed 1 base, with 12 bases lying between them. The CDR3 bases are TGTGCCAGCGTGTCCCCAGGGTCTGGAAACACCATATATTTT. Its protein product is CASVSPGSGNTIYF.

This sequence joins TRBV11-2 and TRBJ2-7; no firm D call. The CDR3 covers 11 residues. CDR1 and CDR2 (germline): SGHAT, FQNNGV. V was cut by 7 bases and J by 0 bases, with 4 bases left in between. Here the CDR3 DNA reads TGTGCCAGCACCAACTCCTACGAGCAGTACTTC. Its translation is CASTNSYEQYF.

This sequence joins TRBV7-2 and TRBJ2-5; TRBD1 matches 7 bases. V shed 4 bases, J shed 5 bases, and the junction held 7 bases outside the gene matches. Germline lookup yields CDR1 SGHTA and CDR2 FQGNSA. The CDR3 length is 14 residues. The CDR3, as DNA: TGTGCCAGCAGCTCGCGACAGGGAATGGAGACCCAGTACTTC. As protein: CASSSRQGMETQYF.

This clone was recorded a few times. CDR3 protein: CASSLTDRGRPGYTF. The CDR3 bases are TGTGCCAGCAGCCTAACCGACAGGGGGCGCCCCGGCTACACCTTC. V gene TRBV7-8 combines with J gene TRBJ1-2; 10 bases match TRBD1. The CDR3 extends over 15 amino acids. The V gene's germline CDR1 is SGHVS and CDR2 FQNEAQ. Trimming removed 5 bases from V and 8 bases from J; junction bases left unmatched: 11.

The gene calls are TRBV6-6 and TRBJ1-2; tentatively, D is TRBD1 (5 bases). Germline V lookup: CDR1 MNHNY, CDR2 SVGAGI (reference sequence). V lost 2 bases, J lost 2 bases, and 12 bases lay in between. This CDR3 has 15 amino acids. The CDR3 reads CASSYLHGGNYGYTF. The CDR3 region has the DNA TGTGCCAGCAGTTACCTTCACGGGGGAAACTATGGCTACACCTTC.

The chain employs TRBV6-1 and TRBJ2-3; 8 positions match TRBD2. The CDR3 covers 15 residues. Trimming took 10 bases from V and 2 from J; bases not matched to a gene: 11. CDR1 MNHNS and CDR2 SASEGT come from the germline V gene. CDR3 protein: CATWGGSGNTDTQYF. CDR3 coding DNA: TGTGCCACCTGGGGGGGTAGCGGGAACACAGATACGCAGTATTTT.

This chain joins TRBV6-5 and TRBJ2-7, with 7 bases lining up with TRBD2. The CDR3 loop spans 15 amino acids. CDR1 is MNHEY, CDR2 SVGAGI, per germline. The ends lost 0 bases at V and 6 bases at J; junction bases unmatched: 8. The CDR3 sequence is CASSYSSAGEGEQYF. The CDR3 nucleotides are TGTGCCAGCAGTTACTCTTCGGCGGGAGAGGGCGAGCAGTACTTC.

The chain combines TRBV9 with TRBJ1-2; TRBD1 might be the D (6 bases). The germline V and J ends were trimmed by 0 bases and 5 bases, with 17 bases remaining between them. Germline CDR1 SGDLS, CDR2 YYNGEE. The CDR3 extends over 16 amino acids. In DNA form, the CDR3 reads TGTGCCAGCAGCGTAGATATGACAGGACCGATTTATGGCTACACCTTC. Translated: CASSVDMTGPIYGYTF.

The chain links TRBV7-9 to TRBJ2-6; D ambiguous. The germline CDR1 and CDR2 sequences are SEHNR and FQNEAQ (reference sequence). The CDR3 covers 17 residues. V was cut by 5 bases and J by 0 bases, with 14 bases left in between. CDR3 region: CASSPSYLGSGANVLTF. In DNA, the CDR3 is TGTGCCAGCAGCCCATCCTACCTTGGCTCTGGGGCCAACGTCCTGACTTTC.

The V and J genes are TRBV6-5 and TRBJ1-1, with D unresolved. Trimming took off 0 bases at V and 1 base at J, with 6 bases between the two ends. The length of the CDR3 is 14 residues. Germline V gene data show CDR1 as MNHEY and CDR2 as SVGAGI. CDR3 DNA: TGTGCCAGCAGTTACTCCCGACAGAACACTGAAGCTTTCTTT. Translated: CASSYSRQNTEAFF.

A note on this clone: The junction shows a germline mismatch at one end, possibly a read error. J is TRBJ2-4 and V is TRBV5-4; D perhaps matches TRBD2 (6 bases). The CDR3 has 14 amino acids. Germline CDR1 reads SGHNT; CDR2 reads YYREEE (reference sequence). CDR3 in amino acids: CASSFRRDSLVLDF. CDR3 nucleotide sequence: TGTGCCAGCAGCTTCCGTCGGGACTCCCTGGTTTTAGACTTC. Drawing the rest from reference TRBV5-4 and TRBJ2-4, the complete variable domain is ETGVTQSPTHLIKTRGQQVTLRCSSQSGHNTVSWYQQALGQGPQFIFQYYREEENGRGNFPPRFSGLQFPNYSSELNVNALELDDSALYLCASSFRRDSLVLDFGAGTRLSVL.

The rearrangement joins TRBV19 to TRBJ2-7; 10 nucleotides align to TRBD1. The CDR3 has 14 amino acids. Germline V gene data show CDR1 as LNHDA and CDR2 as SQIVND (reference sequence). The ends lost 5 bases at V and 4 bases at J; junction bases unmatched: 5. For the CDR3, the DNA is TGTGCCAGTAGTGCTATGGACAGGGGGTACGAGCAGTACTTC. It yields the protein CASSAMDRGYEQYF.